This T cell receptor (beta chain) was captured in a study of T cell repertoires in cytomegalovirus infection. Study in general: Evidence of both CMV infection and a matching HLA type came from public TCR beta signatures.

The trim removed 7 bases at V and 0 bases at J, leaving 5 bases unmatched. The CDR3 consists of 14 residues. Germline V gives CDR1 SEHNR, CDR2 FQNEAQ (reference sequence). This clonotype was observed at least ten times. What it binds is not known. TCRdb passed the reads through MiXCR, listing each CDR3 protein once. The sample has approximately 30,000 distinct CDR3 sequences; over 15% are singletons. Study-wide results and caveats: There were HLA-C-restricted CMV-specific TCR beta clonotypes dominating the ex vivo response.

This chain links TRBV7-9 with TRBJ2-7; 8 bases agree with TRBD1. Material: CD8+ T cells from cultured PBMCs, obtained from culture after CMV antigen stimulation. The sequence was obtained from a human donor in good health (CMV status not recorded). Some clones in this sample may be carry-over from other donors' samples. The CDR3 DNA follows: TGTGCCAGCACCCGACAGGGGAGCTCCTACGAGCAGTACTTC. It encodes CASTRQGSSYEQYF.